These T cell receptor beta chains were read from a single sample in a study of cytomegalovirus exposure and HLA in healthy donors. Profiling relied on immunoSEQ multiplex PCR, and the TCRdb table lists in-frame clones only, not all of them. The table records hundreds of thousands of clones, around nine tenths of them present only once. The source material was PBMCs. The origin of the receptors is a man younger than 35 in good health and CMV-seronegative. The CDR3 runs from the conserved cysteine through the conserved F or W. Size is stated for part of the rows, as once, few or many counts, or as a class when the clone is expanded.

NA	TRBV10-3	TRBJ1-6	CAISSDLGAGSPLHF
NA	TRBV28	TRBJ2-6	CASSLSFGSGANVLTF
NA	TRBV4-1	TRBJ1-6	CASSGTAAVNSPLHF
many	TRBV5-4	TRBJ1-1	CASTLPDGTEAFF
few	TRBV5-1	TRBJ2-7	CASSGTTYEQYF
NA	TRBV5-1	TRBJ2-7	CASSEPTYSYEQYF
NA	TRBV4-2	TRBJ2-7	CASSQDRLAGAEQYF
NA	TRBV9	TRBJ1-2	CASSEIGQGGGYTF
few	TRBV10-2	TRBJ2-7	CASSDGQSYEQYF
NA	TRBV10-3	TRBJ2-1	CATRPLETGTYNEQFF
NA	TRBV5-1	TRBJ1-5	CASSLAGVGNQPQHF
NA	TRBV7-2	TRBJ2-1	CASSLVLRLAGDEQFF
NA	TRBV6-1	TRBJ1-2	CASQGLGQNGYTF
NA	TRBV6-5	TRBJ1-6	CASSFGGTSPLHF
few	TRBV2	TRBJ2-1	CASSVGPTNEQFF
NA	TRBV7-8	TRBJ1-5	CASSSDRVGQPQHF
NA	TRBV28	TRBJ1-6	CASMLSGYNSPLHF
NA	TRBV6-5	TRBJ2-1	CASSYREGGEQFF
NA	TRBV4-3	TRBJ1-2	CASSQGGQAHTF
NA	TRBV6-6	TRBJ2-5	CASLRAGGPWYF
NA	TRBV15	TRBJ1-2	CATSRVKGAGYGYTF
NA	TRBV9	TRBJ2-7	CASSPSPLALEQYF
NA	TRBV7-9	TRBJ2-1	CASSSPDQGGRFF
NA	TRBV7-8	TRBJ1-5	CASSLGQGHQPQHF
NA	TRBV6-5	TRBJ1-2	CASSYSGKGDGYTF
NA	TRBV15	TRBJ1-1	CATSSQQGKTEAFF
NA	TRBV4-1	TRBJ1-5	CASSQDRGGQPQHF
NA	TRBV18	TRBJ1-6	CASSPDLDNSPLHF
NA	TRBV30	TRBJ2-5	CAWKGGEETQYF
NA	TRBV20-1	TRBJ1-1	CSAPPAAEAFF
NA	TRBV4-3	TRBJ1-2	CASSPRRGNYGYTF
NA	TRBV4-3	TRBJ2-7	CASSQGGDRYYEQYF